This T cell receptor (beta chain) was profiled in a study of cytotoxic CD8 clonotypes in ibrutinib-treated CLL. Study-wide results and limits: Clonality (at baseline) was higher than in age-matched healthy donors and tracked circulating CD8+ T-cell counts. Baseline levels were approached again at progression, after clonality had risen at ibrutinib response.

Method: immunoSEQ multiplex PCR; TCRdb's copy keeps in-frame clones and lacks some. Seen here are about 97,000 clones, 70% to 85% observed once, and the top ten hold about 29%. With respect to this clone: Its antigen is currently unknown.

The germline V gene has CDR1 MNHNS and CDR2 SASEGT. The V gene lost 4 bases and the J gene lost 5 bases, with 23 bases spanning the gap. The CDR3 has 17 amino acids. The sequence derives from a human donor with chronic lymphocytic leukemia. This chain joins TRBV6-1 and TRBJ2-5; unclear D gene. This specimen consisted of PBMCs, obtained after 12 months of ibrutinib treatment. This CDR3 is CASSARRPGKNRETQYF. As DNA, the CDR3 is TGTGCCAGCAGTGCCAGACGCCCCGGAAAAAATCGGGAGACCCAGTACTTC.